Below, 3 T cell receptor beta chains from the same sample are listed, as sequenced in a study of control samples from healthy donors and cancer patients. Profiling relied on immunoSEQ multiplex PCR, and the TCRdb table lists in-frame clones only, not all of them. This table holds roughly 70,000 clones, about 80% found once. Sample: blood. These receptors all come from a man aged 50 or older in good health.

This clone was found a few times. The rearrangement links TRBV7-9 to TRBJ2-7; 7 nucleotides line up with TRBD1. Germline CDR1 SEHNR, CDR2 FQNEAQ (reference sequence). V shed 5 bases, J shed 2 bases, and the junction held 12 bases outside the gene matches. This CDR3 region has 16 residues. The CDR3 loop reads CASSRNTGTVPYEQYF. CDR3 in DNA: TGTGCCAGCAGCCGGAACACCGGGACAGTACCCTACGAGCAGTACTTC.

The chain joins TRBV6-4 to TRBJ2-3; TRBD1 aligns across 8 bases. CDR3 length: 15 residues. Germline V gene data show CDR1 as MRHNA and CDR2 as SNTAGT. Trimming removed 7 bases from V and 12 bases from J; junction bases left unmatched: 18. CDR3 residues: CASKEDRDRSLPQYF. The CDR3 bases are TGTGCCAGCAAAGAGGACCGGGACAGGAGCCTCCCCCAGTATTTT.

Of note for this clone: The same CDR3 can be traced to other DNA sequences in this sample. The rearrangement joins TRBV6-5 to TRBJ2-2, with D unclear. The CDR3 covers 11 residues. Germline loops: CDR1 MNHEY, CDR2 SVGAGI. The ends were cut back, 6 bases at V and 7 bases at J, with 6 bases in the middle. The CDR3 region is CASRRGGELFF. DNA for the CDR3: TGTGCCAGCAGACGAGGCGGGGAGCTGTTTTTT.